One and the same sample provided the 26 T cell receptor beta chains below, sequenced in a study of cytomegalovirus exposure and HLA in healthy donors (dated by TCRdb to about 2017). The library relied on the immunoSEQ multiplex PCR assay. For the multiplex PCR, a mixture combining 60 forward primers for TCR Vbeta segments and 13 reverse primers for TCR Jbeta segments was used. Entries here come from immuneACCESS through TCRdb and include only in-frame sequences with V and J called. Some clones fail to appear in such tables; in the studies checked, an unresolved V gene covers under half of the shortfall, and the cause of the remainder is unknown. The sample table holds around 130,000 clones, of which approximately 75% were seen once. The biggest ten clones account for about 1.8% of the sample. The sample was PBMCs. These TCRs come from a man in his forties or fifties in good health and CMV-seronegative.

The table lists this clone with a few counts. CDR3 amino acids: CASGISGANNEQFF. CDR3 DNA sequence: TGTGCCAGCGGAATTAGCGGGGCTAACAATGAGCAGTTCTTC. J is TRBJ2-1 and V is TRBV6-5, with 8 nucleotides matching TRBD2. Germline assignment: CDR1 MNHEY and CDR2 SVGAGI. The CDR3 consists of 14 residues. J was trimmed by 5 bases and V by 8 bases; bases with no gene match: 8.

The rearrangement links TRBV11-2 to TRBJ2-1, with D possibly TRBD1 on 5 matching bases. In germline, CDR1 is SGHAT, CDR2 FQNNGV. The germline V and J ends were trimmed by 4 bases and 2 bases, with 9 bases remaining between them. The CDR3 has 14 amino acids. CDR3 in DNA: TGTGCCAGCAGCTCCAGGGTAGCCTACAATGAGCAGTTCTTC. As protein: CASSSRVAYNEQFF.

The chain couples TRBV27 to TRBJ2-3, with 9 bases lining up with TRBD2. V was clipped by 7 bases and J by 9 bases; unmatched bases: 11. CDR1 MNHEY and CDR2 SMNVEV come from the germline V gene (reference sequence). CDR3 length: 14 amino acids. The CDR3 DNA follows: TGTGCCAGCATGGGGACTAGCACGCCAGGCACGCAGTATTTT. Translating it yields CASMGTSTPGTQYF.

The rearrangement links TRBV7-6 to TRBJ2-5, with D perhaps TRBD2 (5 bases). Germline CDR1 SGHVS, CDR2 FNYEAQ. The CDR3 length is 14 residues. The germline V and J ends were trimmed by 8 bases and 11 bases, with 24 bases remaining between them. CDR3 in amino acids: CASGFPTNRGLQYF. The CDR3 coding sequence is TGTGCCAGCGGATTCCCTACAAATCGCGGGTTACAGTACTTC.

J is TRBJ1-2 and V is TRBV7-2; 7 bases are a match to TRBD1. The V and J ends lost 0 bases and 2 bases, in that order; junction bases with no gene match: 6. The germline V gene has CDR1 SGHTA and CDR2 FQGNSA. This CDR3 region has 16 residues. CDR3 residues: CASSLARGQKNYGYTF. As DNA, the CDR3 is TGTGCCAGCAGCTTAGCGAGGGGGCAAAAAAACTATGGCTACACCTTC.

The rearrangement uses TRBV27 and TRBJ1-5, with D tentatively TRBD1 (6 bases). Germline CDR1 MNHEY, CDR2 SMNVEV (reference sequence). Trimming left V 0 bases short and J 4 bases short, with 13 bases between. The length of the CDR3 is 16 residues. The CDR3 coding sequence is TGTGCCAGCAGTTTATCTTACGGGGGGCAGAATCAGCCCCAGCATTTT. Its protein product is CASSLSYGGQNQPQHF.

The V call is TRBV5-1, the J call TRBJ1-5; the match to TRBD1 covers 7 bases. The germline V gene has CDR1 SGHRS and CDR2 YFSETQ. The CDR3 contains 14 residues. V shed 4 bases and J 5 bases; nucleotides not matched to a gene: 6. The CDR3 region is CASSPGQVDQPQHF. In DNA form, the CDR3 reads TGCGCCAGCAGCCCTGGACAGGTAGATCAGCCCCAGCATTTT.

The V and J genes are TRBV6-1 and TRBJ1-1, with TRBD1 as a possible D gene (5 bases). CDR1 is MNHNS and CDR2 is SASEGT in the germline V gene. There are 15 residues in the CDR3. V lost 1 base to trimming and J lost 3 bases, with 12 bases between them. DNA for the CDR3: TGTGCCAGCAGTGAAGGGGAGGAGGGGTACACTGAAGCTTTCTTT. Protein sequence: CASSEGEEGYTEAFF.

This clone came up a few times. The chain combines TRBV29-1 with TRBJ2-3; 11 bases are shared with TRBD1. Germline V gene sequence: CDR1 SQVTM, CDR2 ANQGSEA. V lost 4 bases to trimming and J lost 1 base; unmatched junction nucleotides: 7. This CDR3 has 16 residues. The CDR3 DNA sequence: TGCAGCGTTGTCAGAGGACAGGGGGCCGGCACAGATACGCAGTATTTT. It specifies CSVVRGQGAGTDTQYF.

Here the CDR3 reads CRASDSENTEAFF. In DNA, the CDR3 is TGCAGGGCCTCGGACAGCGAGAACACTGAAGCTTTCTTT. The chain uses TRBV29-1 and TRBJ1-1; possibly TRBD1 for D (6 bases). Germline assignment: CDR1 SQVTM and CDR2 ANQGSEA. The CDR3 is 13 residues long.

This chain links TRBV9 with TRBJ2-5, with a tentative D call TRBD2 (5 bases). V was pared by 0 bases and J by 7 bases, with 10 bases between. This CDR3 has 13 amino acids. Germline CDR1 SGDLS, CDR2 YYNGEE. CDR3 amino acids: CASSVVLVGTQYF. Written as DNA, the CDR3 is TGTGCCAGCAGCGTAGTACTAGTGGGGACCCAGTACTTC.

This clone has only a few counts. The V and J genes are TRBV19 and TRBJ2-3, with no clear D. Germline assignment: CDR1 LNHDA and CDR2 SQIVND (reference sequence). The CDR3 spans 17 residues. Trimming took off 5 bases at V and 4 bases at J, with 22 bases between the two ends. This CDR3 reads CASSSTWRPLIADTQYF. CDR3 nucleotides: TGTGCCAGTAGTTCCACGTGGAGACCTCTAATCGCAGATACGCAGTATTTT.

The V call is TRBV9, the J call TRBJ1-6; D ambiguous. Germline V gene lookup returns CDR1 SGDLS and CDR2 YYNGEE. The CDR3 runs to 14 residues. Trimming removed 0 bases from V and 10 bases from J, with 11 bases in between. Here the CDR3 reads CASSVGQRESPLHF. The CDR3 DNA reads TGTGCCAGCAGCGTAGGTCAGCGGGAATCACCCCTCCACTTT.

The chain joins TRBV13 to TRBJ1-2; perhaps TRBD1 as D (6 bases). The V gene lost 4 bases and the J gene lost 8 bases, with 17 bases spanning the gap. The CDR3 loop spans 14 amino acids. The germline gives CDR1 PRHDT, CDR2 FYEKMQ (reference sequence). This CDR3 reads CASSSTGTGTGYTF. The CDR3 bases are TGTGCCAGCAGCTCCACGGGAACAGGGACGGGCTACACCTTC.

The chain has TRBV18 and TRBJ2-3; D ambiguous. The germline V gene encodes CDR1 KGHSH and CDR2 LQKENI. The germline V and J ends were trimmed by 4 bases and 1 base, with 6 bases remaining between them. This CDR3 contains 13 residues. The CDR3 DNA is TGTGCCAGCTCACGACCCGGCACAGATACGCAGTATTTT. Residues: CASSRPGTDTQYF.

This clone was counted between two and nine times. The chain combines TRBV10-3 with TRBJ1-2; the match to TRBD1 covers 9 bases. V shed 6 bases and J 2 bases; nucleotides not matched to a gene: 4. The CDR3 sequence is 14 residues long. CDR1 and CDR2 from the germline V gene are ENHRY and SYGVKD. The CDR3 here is CAIRPGQGNYGYTF. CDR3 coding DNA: TGTGCCATCAGGCCGGGACAGGGCAACTATGGCTACACCTTC.

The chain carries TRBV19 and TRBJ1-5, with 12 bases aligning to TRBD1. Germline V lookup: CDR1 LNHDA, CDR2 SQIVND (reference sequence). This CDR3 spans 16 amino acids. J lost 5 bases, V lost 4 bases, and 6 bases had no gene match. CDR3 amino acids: CASSTVGQGAYQPQHF. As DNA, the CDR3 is TGTGCCAGTAGTACCGTGGGACAGGGGGCATATCAGCCCCAGCATTTT. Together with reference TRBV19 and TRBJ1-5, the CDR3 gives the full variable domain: DGGITQSPKYLFRKEGQNVTLSCEQNLNHDAMYWYRQDPGQGLRLIYYSQIVNDFQKGDIAEGYSVSREKKESFPLTVTSAQKNPTAFYLCASSTVGQGAYQPQHFGDGTRLSIL.

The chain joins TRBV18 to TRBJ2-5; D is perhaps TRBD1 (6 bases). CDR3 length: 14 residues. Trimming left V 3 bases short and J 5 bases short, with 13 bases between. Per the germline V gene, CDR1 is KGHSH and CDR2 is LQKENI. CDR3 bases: TGTGCCAGCTCACCCCGACAGGATGGGGAGACCCAGTACTTC. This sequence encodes CASSPRQDGETQYF.

Here the CDR3 DNA reads TGTGCCAGCAGTTCGTCAGGGGGCCCAAACCCGGGATACACCTTC. This gives the protein CASSSSGGPNPGYTF. This chain connects TRBV6-6 to TRBJ1-2; TRBD1 aligns across 8 bases. The V and J ends lost 4 bases and 11 bases, in that order; junction bases with no gene match: 15. Germline V CDR1 and CDR2: MNHNY, SVGAGI (reference sequence). CDR3 size: 15 residues.

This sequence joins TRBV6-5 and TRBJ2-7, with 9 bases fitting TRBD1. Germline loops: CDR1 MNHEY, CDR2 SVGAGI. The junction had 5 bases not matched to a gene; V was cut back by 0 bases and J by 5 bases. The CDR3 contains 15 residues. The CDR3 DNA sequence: TGTGCCAGCAGTTACTCGACAGGGGGTATCAACGAGCAGTACTTC. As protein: CASSYSTGGINEQYF.

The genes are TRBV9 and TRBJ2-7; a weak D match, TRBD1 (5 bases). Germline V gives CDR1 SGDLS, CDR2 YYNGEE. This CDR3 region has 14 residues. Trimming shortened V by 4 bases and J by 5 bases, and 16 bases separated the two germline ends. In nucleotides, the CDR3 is TGTGCCAGCAGCCCCCCAGGGTCGGCCCACGAGCAGTACTTC. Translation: CASSPPGSAHEQYF.

CDR3 sequence (DNA): TGTGCCAGTAGTATACGGTTCCAAGAGACCCAGTACTTC. It encodes CASSIRFQETQYF. This chain links TRBV19 with TRBJ2-5; unclear D gene. V lost 2 bases and J 1 base, leaving 5 bases between the germline ends. CDR1 and CDR2 (germline): LNHDA, SQIVND (reference sequence). This CDR3 has 13 residues.

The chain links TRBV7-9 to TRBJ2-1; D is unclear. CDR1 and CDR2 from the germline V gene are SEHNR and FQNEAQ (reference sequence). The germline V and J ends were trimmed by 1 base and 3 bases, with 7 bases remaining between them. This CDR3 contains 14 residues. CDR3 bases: TGTGCCAGCAGCTTAGATTCGTACTACAATGAGCAGTTCTTC. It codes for CASSLDSYYNEQFF.

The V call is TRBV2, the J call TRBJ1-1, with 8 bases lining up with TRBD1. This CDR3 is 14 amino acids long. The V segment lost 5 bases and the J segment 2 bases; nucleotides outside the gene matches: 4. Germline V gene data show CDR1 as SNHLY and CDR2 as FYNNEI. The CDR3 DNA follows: TGTGCCAGCAGTAAGGACAGGGTAAACACTGAAGCTTTCTTT. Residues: CASSKDRVNTEAFF. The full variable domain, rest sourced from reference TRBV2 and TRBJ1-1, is EPEVTQTPSHQVTQMGQEVILRCVPISNHLYFYWYRQILGQKVEFLVSFYNNEISEKSEIFDDQFSVERPDGSNFTLKIRSTKLEDSAMYFCASSKDRVNTEAFFGQGTRLTVV.

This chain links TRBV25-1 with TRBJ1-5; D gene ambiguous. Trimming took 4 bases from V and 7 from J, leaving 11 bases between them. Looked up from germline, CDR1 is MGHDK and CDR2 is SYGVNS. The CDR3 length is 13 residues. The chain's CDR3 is CASSGVWEQPQHF. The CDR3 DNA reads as TGTGCCAGCAGTGGAGTCTGGGAGCAGCCCCAGCATTTT.

The CDR3 region has the DNA TGTGCCAGTCAAGGGAGCGGAGTGGGCGGTGAGCAGTTCTTC. Protein: CASQGSGVGGEQFF. The chain carries TRBV18 and TRBJ2-1; D possibly corresponds to TRBD2 (5 bases). The germline V gene encodes CDR1 KGHSH and CDR2 LQKENI. V was trimmed by 9 bases and J by 9 bases, leaving 21 bases between them. The CDR3 totals 14 residues.